A single sample gave rise to the 17 T cell receptor beta chains below, sequenced in a study of blood T cell repertoires in COVID-19. Assay used: immunoSEQ multiplex PCR; TCRdb lists only in-frame clones, some missing. The data show about 400,000 clones, 89% seen once. The source material was peripheral blood. These receptors all come from a man between 40 and 49 years old with acute or convalescent COVID-19.

V and J are TRBV11-2 and TRBJ2-1; 7 positions match TRBD2. After removal of 1 base from V and 2 bases from J, the junction contained 2 bases not matched to a gene. CDR3 length equals 15 residues. CDR1 SGHAT and CDR2 FQNNGV come from the germline V gene. The CDR3 DNA sequence: TGTGCCAGCAGCTTAGGGGCGGGAGCCTACAATGAGCAGTTCTTC. Translation gives CASSLGAGAYNEQFF.

This clone appeared a few times. The chain links TRBV7-9 to TRBJ1-1, with no clear D. The germline V and J ends were trimmed by 6 bases and 4 bases, with 15 bases remaining between them. Germline V gene lookup returns CDR1 SEHNR and CDR2 FQNEAQ (reference sequence). The CDR3 extends over 14 amino acids. DNA of the CDR3: TGTGCCAGCAGTCCCGACAACGGTCGCACTGAAGCTTTCTTT. Its translation is CASSPDNGRTEAFF.

The gene calls are TRBV7-2 and TRBJ2-7; 9 bases fit TRBD2. Trimming cost V 5 bases and J 2 bases; bases outside gene matches: 4. CDR3 length: 14 amino acids. The germline V gene has CDR1 SGHTA and CDR2 FQGNSA. The CDR3 reads CASSVLAGAYEQYF. CDR3 bases: TGTGCCAGCAGCGTCTTAGCGGGGGCCTACGAGCAGTACTTC.

DNA of the CDR3: TGTGCCAGCAGTGGAGTTGAAGAGACCCAGTACTTC. Translated, it gives CASSGVEETQYF. This sequence joins TRBV2 and TRBJ2-5; D is ambiguous. CDR1 is SNHLY and CDR2 is FYNNEI in the germline V gene. The V end lost 4 bases, the J end lost 3 bases, and 6 bases lay between the germline ends. This CDR3 spans 12 amino acids.

The chain carries TRBV9 and TRBJ2-3; D call uncertain. The CDR3 totals 14 residues. Germline V gene data show CDR1 as SGDLS and CDR2 as YYNGEE. Trimming cost V 7 bases and J 0 bases, with 12 bases left between them. The CDR3, as DNA: TGTGCCAGCGGTAGCCTACTGAGCACAGATACGCAGTATTTT. Protein: CASGSLLSTDTQYF. Based on the CDR3 plus reference TRBV9 and TRBJ2-3, the full variable domain is DSGVTQTPKHLITATGQRVTLRCSPRSGDLSVYWYQQSLDQGLQFLIQYYNGEERAKGNILERFSAQQFPDLHSELNLSSLELGDSALYFCASGSLLSTDTQYFGPGTRLTVL.

The V call is TRBV15, the J call TRBJ1-5; the D is unclear. In germline, CDR1 is LNHNV, CDR2 YYDKDF (reference sequence). The CDR3 totals 15 residues. V was trimmed by 1 base and J by 2 bases, leaving 9 bases between them. The CDR3 region is CATSRVLFGNQPQHF. The DNA of the CDR3 is TGTGCCACCAGCAGAGTCCTATTCGGCAATCAGCCCCAGCATTTT.

The chain carries TRBV18 and TRBJ2-3, with TRBD1 as a possible D gene (6 bases). This CDR3 comprises 14 residues. Looked up from germline, CDR1 is KGHSH and CDR2 is LQKENI. V was pared by 3 bases and J by 2 bases, with 9 bases between. CDR3 protein: CASSPDRSTDTQYF. In nucleotides, the CDR3 is TGTGCCAGCTCACCGGACAGATCCACAGATACGCAGTATTTT.

The chain links TRBV30 to TRBJ2-5; 9 bases line up with TRBD1. The germline gives CDR1 GTSNPN, CDR2 SVGIG (reference sequence). J was trimmed by 3 bases and V by 2 bases; bases with no gene match: 13. The CDR3 is made up of 17 amino acids. The CDR3 region has the DNA TGTGCCTGGAGTTATGGGACAGGGACCATCGATAAAGAGACCCAGTACTTC. Amino acid sequence: CAWSYGTGTIDKETQYF.

This CDR3 is CASRGTGGRYEQYF. DNA of the CDR3: TGTGCCAGCAGGGGGACAGGGGGCAGGTACGAGCAGTACTTC. This rearrangement joins TRBV7-9 to TRBJ2-7; TRBD1 agrees at 12 bases. Per germline, CDR1 SEHNR and CDR2 FQNEAQ (reference sequence). V shed 6 bases and J 4 bases; nucleotides not matched to a gene: 4. The CDR3 is 14 amino acids.

The chain recombines TRBV7-9 with TRBJ2-3, with 9 positions matching TRBD1. This CDR3 has 19 amino acids. CDR1 and CDR2 (germline): SEHNR, FQNEAQ (reference sequence). The V gene end was trimmed by 2 bases and the J gene end by 2 bases; junction bases not matched to a gene: 14. The CDR3 nucleotides are TGTGCCAGCAGCTTAAGGTTTAGTCCCGGGACAGGGCTCACAGATACGCAGTATTTT. It is translated as CASSLRFSPGTGLTDTQYF.

The chain combines TRBV3-1 (or the pseudogene TRBV3-2) with TRBJ2-2; D may be TRBD2 (5 bases). Trimming cost V 0 bases and J 7 bases, with 12 bases left between them. CDR3 size: 15 residues. CDR1 and CDR2 (germline): LGHDT, YNNKEL (reference sequence). As DNA, the CDR3 is TGTGCCAGCAGCCAAGATTTACTAGGTGGCGGGGAGCTGTTTTTT. Its protein is CASSQDLLGGGELFF.

This clone was counted between two and nine times. V usage is TRBV2 and J usage is TRBJ2-1; 10 bases align to TRBD1. The CDR3 totals 13 residues. The trim removed 11 bases at V and 12 bases at J, leaving 13 bases unmatched. Germline CDR1 reads SNHLY; CDR2 reads FYNNEI. This chain's CDR3 is CAGGQGLYKGQFF. The CDR3 DNA follows: TGTGCCGGGGGACAGGGGCTTTACAAGGGGCAGTTCTTC.

The rearrangement links TRBV12-3 or TRBV12-4 to TRBJ2-1; TRBD2 aligns across 7 bases. The CDR3 runs 11 residues. J was trimmed by 9 bases and V by 7 bases; bases with no gene match: 3. CDR3 sequence reads: CASTERGEQFF. The CDR3 bases are TGTGCCAGCACAGAGCGGGGTGAGCAGTTCTTC.

This rearrangement joins TRBV5-5 to TRBJ1-6; D may be TRBD1 (5 bases). Trimming left V 4 bases short and J 0 bases short, with 14 bases between. CDR1 SGHKS and CDR2 YYEKEE come from the germline V gene (reference sequence). This CDR3 contains 17 residues. Written as DNA, the CDR3 is TGTGCCAGCAGCGGAAGGGGAGGGAGCTCCTATAATTCACCCCTCCACTTT. This sequence encodes CASSGRGGSSYNSPLHF.

This clone was recorded only once. V gene TRBV3-1 (or the pseudogene TRBV3-2) combines with J gene TRBJ1-1; D possibly corresponds to TRBD1 (6 bases). V lost 4 bases, J lost 1 base, and 13 bases lay in between. The CDR3 runs to 15 residues. CDR1 LGHDT and CDR2 YNNKEL come from the germline V gene (reference sequence). CDR3 protein: CASSLYLTGNTEAFF. CDR3 in DNA: TGTGCCAGCAGCCTATACCTGACAGGGAACACTGAAGCTTTCTTT.

The chain is built from TRBV7-9 and TRBJ2-3; D is ambiguous. The CDR3 runs 16 residues. V was cut by 5 bases and J by 2 bases, with 17 bases left in between. In germline, CDR1 is SEHNR, CDR2 FQNEAQ (reference sequence). The CDR3 nucleotides read TGTGCCAGCAGCCCACGTTTTGGCCTGAACACAGATACGCAGTATTTT. Its translation is CASSPRFGLNTDTQYF.

Of note for this clone: Additional DNA sequences in this sample encode the identical CDR3. The V call is TRBV6-1, the J call TRBJ1-5, with D unclear. V gave up 0 bases and J gave up 0 bases, with 6 bases separating them. Germline-derived CDR1 and CDR2 are MNHNS and SASEGT. The CDR3 runs 15 residues. CDR3 DNA sequence: TGTGCCAGCAGTGAAGCGGGAGTTAGCAATCAGCCCCAGCATTTT. This codes for CASSEAGVSNQPQHF.